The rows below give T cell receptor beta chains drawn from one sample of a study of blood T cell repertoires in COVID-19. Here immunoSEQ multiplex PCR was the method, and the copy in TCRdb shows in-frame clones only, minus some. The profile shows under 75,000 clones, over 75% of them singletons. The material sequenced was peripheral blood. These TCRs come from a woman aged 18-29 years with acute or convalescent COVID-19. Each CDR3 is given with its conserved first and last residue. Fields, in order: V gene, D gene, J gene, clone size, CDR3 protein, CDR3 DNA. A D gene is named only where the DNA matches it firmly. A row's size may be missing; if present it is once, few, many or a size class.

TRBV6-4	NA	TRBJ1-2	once	CAIGMGNGYTF	TGTGCCATCGGGATGGGAAACGGCTACACCTTC
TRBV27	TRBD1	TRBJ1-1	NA	CASSRTGGTEAFF	TGTGCCAGCAGTCGCACAGGGGGCACTGAAGCTTTCTTT
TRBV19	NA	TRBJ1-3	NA	CASRTTDLTGNTIYF	TGTGCCAGTCGAACGACAGACTTAACTGGAAACACCATATATTTT
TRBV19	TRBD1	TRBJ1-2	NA	CASSTVANYRGRDGYTF	TGTGCCAGTAGTACCGTCGCCAACTACAGGGGAAGGGATGGCTACACCTTC
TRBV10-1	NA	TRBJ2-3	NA	CASSETGFGTDTQYF	TGCGCCAGCAGTGAGACCGGGTTTGGGACAGATACGCAGTATTTT
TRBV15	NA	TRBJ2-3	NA	CATSRDGLHTDTQYF	TGTGCCACCAGCAGAGACGGACTTCACACAGATACGCAGTATTTT
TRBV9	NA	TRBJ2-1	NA	CASSVGGTYNEQFF	TGTGCCAGCAGCGTAGGAGGGACCTACAATGAGCAGTTCTTC
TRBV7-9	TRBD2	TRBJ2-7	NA	CASSLGGGTYEQYF	TGTGCCAGCAGCTTAGGCGGGGGGACCTACGAGCAGTACTTC
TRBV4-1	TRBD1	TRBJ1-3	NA	CASSQDQGQGNTIYF	TGCGCCAGCAGCCAAGATCAGGGACAGGGAAACACCATATATTTT
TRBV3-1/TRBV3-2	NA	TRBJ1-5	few	CASSQGQDQPQHF	TGTGCCAGCAGCCAAGGACAGGATCAGCCCCAGCATTTT
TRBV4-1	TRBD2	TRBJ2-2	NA	CASRATSGSTGELFF	TGCGCCAGCAGGGCTACTAGCGGGAGTACCGGGGAGCTGTTTTTT
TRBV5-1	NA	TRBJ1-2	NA	CASSLALGREGYTF	TGCGCCAGCAGCTTGGCTCTAGGACGGGAAGGCTACACCTTC
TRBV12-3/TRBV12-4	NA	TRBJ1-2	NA	CASSPQGSGYTF	TGTGCCAGCAGTCCGCAGGGCTCTGGCTACACCTTC
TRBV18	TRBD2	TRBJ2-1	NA	CASSQRTSLGNEQFF	TGTGCCAGCTCACAACGGACTAGCCTCGGCAATGAGCAGTTCTTC
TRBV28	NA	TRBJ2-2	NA	CASSFSPAGQNGELFF	TGTGCCAGCAGTTTCTCCCCCGCGGGGCAAAACGGGGAGCTGTTTTTT
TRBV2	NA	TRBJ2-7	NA	CASSGYQGYEQYF	TGTGCCAGCAGTGGGTACCAGGGTTACGAGCAGTACTTC
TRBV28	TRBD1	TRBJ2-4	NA	CASSPRTGWDKNIQYF	TGTGCCAGCAGTCCGAGGACAGGATGGGACAAAAACATTCAGTACTTC